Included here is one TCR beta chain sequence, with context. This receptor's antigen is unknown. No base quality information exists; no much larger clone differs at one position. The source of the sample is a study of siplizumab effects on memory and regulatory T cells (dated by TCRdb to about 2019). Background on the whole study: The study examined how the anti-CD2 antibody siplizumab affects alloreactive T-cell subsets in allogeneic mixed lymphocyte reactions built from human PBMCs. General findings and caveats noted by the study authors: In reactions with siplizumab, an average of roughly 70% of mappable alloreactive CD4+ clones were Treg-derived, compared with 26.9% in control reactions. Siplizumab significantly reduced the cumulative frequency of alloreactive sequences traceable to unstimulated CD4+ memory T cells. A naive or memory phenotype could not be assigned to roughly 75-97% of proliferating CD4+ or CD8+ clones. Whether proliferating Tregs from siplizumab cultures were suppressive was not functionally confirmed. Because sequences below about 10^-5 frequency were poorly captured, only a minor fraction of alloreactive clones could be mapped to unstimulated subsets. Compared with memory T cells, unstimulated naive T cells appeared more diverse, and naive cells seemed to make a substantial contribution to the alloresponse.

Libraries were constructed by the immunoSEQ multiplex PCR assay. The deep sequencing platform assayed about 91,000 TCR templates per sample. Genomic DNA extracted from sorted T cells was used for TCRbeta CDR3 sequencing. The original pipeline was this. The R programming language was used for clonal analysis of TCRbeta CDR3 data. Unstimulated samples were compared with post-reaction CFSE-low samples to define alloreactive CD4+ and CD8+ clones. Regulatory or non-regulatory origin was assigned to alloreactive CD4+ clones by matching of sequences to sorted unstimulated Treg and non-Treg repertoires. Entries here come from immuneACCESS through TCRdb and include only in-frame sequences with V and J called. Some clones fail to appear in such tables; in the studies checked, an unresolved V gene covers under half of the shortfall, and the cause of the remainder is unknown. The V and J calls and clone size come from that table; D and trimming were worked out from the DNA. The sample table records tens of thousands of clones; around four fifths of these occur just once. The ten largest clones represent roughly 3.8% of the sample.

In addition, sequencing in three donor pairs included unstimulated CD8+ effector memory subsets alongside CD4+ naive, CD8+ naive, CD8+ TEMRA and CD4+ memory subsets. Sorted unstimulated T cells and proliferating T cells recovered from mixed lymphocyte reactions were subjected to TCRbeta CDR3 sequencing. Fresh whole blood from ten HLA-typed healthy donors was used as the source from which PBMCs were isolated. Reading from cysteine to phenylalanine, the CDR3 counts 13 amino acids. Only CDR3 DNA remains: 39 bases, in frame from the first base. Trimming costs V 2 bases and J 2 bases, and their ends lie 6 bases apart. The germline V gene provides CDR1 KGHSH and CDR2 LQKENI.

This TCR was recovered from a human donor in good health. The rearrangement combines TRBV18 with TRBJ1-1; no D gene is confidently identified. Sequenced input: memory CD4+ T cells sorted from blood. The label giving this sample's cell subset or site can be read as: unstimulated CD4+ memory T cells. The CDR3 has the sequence CASSPEFNTEAFF. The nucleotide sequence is TGTGCCAGCTCACCAGAATTTAACACTGAAGCTTTCTTT.